A single sample gave rise to the 25 T cell receptor beta chains below, sequenced in a study of blood T cell repertoires in COVID-19. Only in-frame clones appear in the TCRdb table, and some are missing; sequencing was by immunoSEQ multiplex PCR. Seen here are 100,000 to 150,000 clones, 80% observed once, and the top ten hold approximately 16%. The specimen sequenced was peripheral blood. These TCRs come from a man aged 60 to 69 with active or convalescent COVID-19.

The chain employs TRBV10-3 and TRBJ2-3, with D unresolved. The CDR3 is made up of 11 amino acids. Germline V lookup: CDR1 ENHRY, CDR2 SYGVKD. With 3 bases removed from V and 6 bases from J, the gap between germline ends came to 4 bases. The CDR3 DNA reads as TGTGCCATCAGTGAACGGGATACGCAGTATTTT. This encodes CAISERDTQYF.

The chain employs TRBV19 and TRBJ2-1, with a tentative D call TRBD1 (5 bases). Germline CDR1 LNHDA, CDR2 SQIVND (reference sequence). This CDR3 region has 12 residues. V was pared by 3 bases and J by 8 bases, with 8 bases between. The CDR3 DNA is TGTGCCAGTAGTATCCCAGGGCATGAGCAGTTCTTC. Protein sequence: CASSIPGHEQFF.

The V gene is TRBV7-2, the J gene TRBJ1-5; 7 bases match TRBD1. The V and J ends lost 3 bases and 0 bases, in that order; junction bases with no gene match: 5. The CDR3 runs 16 residues. CDR1 is SGHTA and CDR2 is FQGNSA in the germline V gene. The CDR3 bases are TGTGCCAGCAGCTTTGACAGGGCAACTAGCAATCAGCCCCAGCATTTT. Translation gives CASSFDRATSNQPQHF.

DNA for the CDR3: TGTGCCACCAGCAGACGTGGACAGGGAGGAAATACGCAGTATTTT. As protein: CATSRRGQGGNTQYF. The rearrangement joins TRBV15 to TRBJ2-3; 8 bases are shared with TRBD1. CDR1 and CDR2 from the germline V gene are LNHNV and YYDKDF (reference sequence). The CDR3 sequence is 15 residues long. V shed 2 bases and J 7 bases; nucleotides not matched to a gene: 8.

V and J are TRBV5-1 and TRBJ2-1; no firm D call. V lost 0 bases to trimming and J lost 6 bases, with 7 bases between them. The CDR3 covers 13 residues. Germline V gene data show CDR1 as SGHRS and CDR2 as YFSETQ. In DNA form, the CDR3 reads TGCGCCAGCAGCTTGGACTCCGCCAATGAGCAGTTCTTC. Translation: CASSLDSANEQFF.

As to this clone: At one of its ends the junction is not consistent with the germline gene, which may arise from a read error. This sample includes further DNA sequences coding for the same CDR3. V is TRBV6-5 and J is TRBJ2-1; possible D gene TRBD2, 6 bases. Germline V gene data show CDR1 as MNHEY and CDR2 as SVGAGI. There are 16 residues in the CDR3. Here the CDR3 DNA reads TGTGCCAGCAGTTACCTAGCGTCCCGCTCCTACAATGAGCAATTCTTC. This translates into CASSYLASRSYNEQFF.

The chain uses TRBV7-8 and TRBJ2-2; TRBD2 agrees at 8 bases. CDR3 length: 13 residues. The germline CDR1 and CDR2 sequences are SGHVS and FQNEAQ. DNA for the CDR3: TGTGCGACGGGAGGGACGAACACCGGGGAGCTGTTTTTT. Its protein product is CATGGTNTGELFF.

This chain uses TRBV14 with TRBJ2-5; D is uncertain. Trimming pared 1 base from V and 5 bases from J, leaving 11 bases between. The CDR3 has 14 amino acids. CDR1 and CDR2 (germline): SGHDN, FVKESK. CDR3 in DNA: TGTGCCAGCAGCCAAGTGGCGAACGGGGAGACCCAGTACTTC. Translation: CASSQVANGETQYF.

The V gene is TRBV7-2, the J gene TRBJ2-2; 16 bases are shared with TRBD2. Germline values: CDR1 SGHTA, CDR2 FQGNSA. V lost 3 bases to trimming and J lost 1 base; unmatched junction nucleotides: 2. The CDR3 contains 18 residues. CDR3: CASSLGLAGGLNTGELFF. The CDR3, as DNA: TGTGCCAGCAGCTTGGGACTAGCGGGAGGGTTGAACACCGGGGAGCTGTTTTTT.

J is TRBJ2-5 and V is TRBV7-3, with 7 bases matching TRBD1. J gave up 4 bases and V 4 bases, and 6 bases lay outside the gene matches. The CDR3 loop spans 14 amino acids. The germline V gene encodes CDR1 SGHTA and CDR2 FQGTGA. DNA of the CDR3: TGTGCCAGCAGCTCCAGGGGGATTCGAGAGACCCAGTACTTC. This codes for CASSSRGIRETQYF.

The chain combines TRBV9 with TRBJ2-1; 7 bases are a match to TRBD1. The CDR3 has 16 residues. Germline-derived CDR1 and CDR2 are SGDLS and YYNGEE. V was pared by 1 base and J by 0 bases, with 4 bases of the junction left unmatched. In nucleotides, the CDR3 is TGTGCCAGCAGCGTACCGAGGGACAGCTCCTACAATGAGCAGTTCTTC. Protein product: CASSVPRDSSYNEQFF.

This chain joins TRBV24-1 and TRBJ1-2, with D possibly being TRBD1 (6 bases). This CDR3 is built from 14 residues. Trimming cost V 2 bases and J 7 bases, with 13 bases left between them. Germline V lookup: CDR1 KGHDR, CDR2 SFDVKD. CDR3 residues: CATSDSTQGFGYTF. The CDR3 coding sequence is TGTGCCACCAGTGATTCGACACAGGGTTTTGGCTACACCTTC.

Note on this clone: The junction and the germline gene differ at one end; a read error may be behind it. This sequence joins TRBV29-1 and TRBJ2-7, with 7 bases lining up with TRBD1. Per germline, CDR1 SQVTM and CDR2 ANQGSEA. This CDR3 is 12 amino acids long. CDR3 coding DNA: TGCAGCGTAGAAGGGACAGCCTACGAGCAGTACTTC. Encoded protein: CSVEGTAYEQYF.

The chain joins TRBV5-1 to TRBJ2-6; D remains unclear. Germline V gene lookup returns CDR1 SGHRS and CDR2 YFSETQ. The CDR3 length is 19 residues. Deletions cut 3 bases from V and 0 bases from J, with 19 bases between. This chain's CDR3 is CASSSSQIPSSSGANVLTF. As DNA, the CDR3 is TGCGCCAGCAGCTCCTCACAGATTCCCTCCAGCTCTGGGGCCAACGTCCTGACTTTC.

This clone was detected once. V usage is TRBV30 and J usage is TRBJ1-5; D perhaps matches TRBD1 (5 bases). The V gene lost 2 bases and the J gene lost 3 bases, with 11 bases spanning the gap. The CDR3 loop spans 14 amino acids. CDR1 is GTSNPN and CDR2 is SVGIG in the germline V gene (reference sequence). CDR3 coding DNA: TGTGCCTGGAGTCCGGGGGTTGTCAATCAGCCCCAGCATTTT. Encoded protein: CAWSPGVVNQPQHF.

The chain carries TRBV11-3 and TRBJ2-1; D might be TRBD2 (5 bases). Trimming pared 5 bases from V and 9 bases from J, leaving 17 bases between. The germline V gene encodes CDR1 SGHNT and CDR2 YENEEA. The CDR3 is 14 amino acids. The CDR3 DNA follows: TGTGCCAGCAGCCGCATGAGGGTTAACGGTGAGCAGTTCTTC. Translating gives CASSRMRVNGEQFF.

The chain uses TRBV11-1 and TRBJ2-5; 8 positions agree with TRBD2. The CDR3 totals 14 residues. CDR1 is SGHAT, CDR2 FQDESV, per germline (reference sequence). The junction had 4 bases not matched to a gene; V was cut back by 3 bases and J by 4 bases. The CDR3 loop reads CASSLAGGAETQYF. CDR3 DNA sequence: TGTGCCAGCAGCTTGGCCGGGGGGGCAGAGACCCAGTACTTC. Full variable domain (outside the CDR3, taken from reference TRBV11-1 and TRBJ2-5): EAEVAQSPRYKITEKSQAVAFWCDPISGHATLYWYRQILGQGPELLVQFQDESVVDDSQLPKDRFSAERLKGVDSTLKIQPAELGDSAMYLCASSLAGGAETQYFGPGTRLLVL.

The table lists this clone with a count of one. This chain uses TRBV7-8 with TRBJ2-3, with 8 nucleotides matching TRBD1. The CDR3 sequence is 15 residues long. The J segment lost 0 bases and the V segment lost 7 bases, leaving 6 bases of the junction unmatched. In germline, CDR1 is SGHVS, CDR2 FQNEAQ. CDR3: CASNPGGTSTDTQYF. The CDR3, as DNA: TGTGCCAGCAACCCAGGGGGCACTAGCACAGATACGCAGTATTTT.

The chain couples TRBV7-9 to TRBJ1-2; no clear D gene. Trimming took off 5 bases at V and 5 bases at J, with 15 bases between the two ends. The germline CDR1 and CDR2 sequences are SEHNR and FQNEAQ (reference sequence). The CDR3 is 14 amino acids. The CDR3 sequence is CASSLPLEGYGYTF. DNA of the CDR3: TGTGCCAGCAGCCTCCCCCTTGAGGGTTATGGCTACACCTTC.

This chain links TRBV5-5 with TRBJ2-1, with 11 bases that match TRBD1. V lost 4 bases to trimming and J lost 4 bases; unmatched junction nucleotides: 10. Germline V gene sequence: CDR1 SGHKS, CDR2 YYEKEE (reference sequence). The CDR3 runs 17 residues. Here the CDR3 reads CASSGTGGSHSYNEQFF. CDR3 bases: TGTGCCAGCAGCGGGACAGGGGGATCCCACAGTTACAATGAGCAGTTCTTC.

This chain's CDR3 is CAIRNTGSSYNEQFF. CDR3 bases: TGTGCCATCAGGAATACAGGGAGCTCCTACAATGAGCAGTTCTTC. The V and J genes are TRBV10-3 and TRBJ2-1, with D perhaps TRBD1 (6 bases). The V gene lost 6 bases and the J gene lost 0 bases, with 12 bases spanning the gap. This CDR3 has 15 residues. CDR1 ENHRY and CDR2 SYGVKD come from the germline V gene.

The chain has TRBV5-4 and TRBJ2-1, with 11 nucleotides matching TRBD2. There are 15 residues in the CDR3. The ends lost 4 bases at V and 6 bases at J; junction bases unmatched: 6. In germline, CDR1 is SGHNT, CDR2 YYREEE (reference sequence). The CDR3 nucleotides are TGTGCCAGCAGCACGAACCTAGCGGGAGGCAATGAGCAGTTCTTC. This encodes CASSTNLAGGNEQFF.

The chain employs TRBV19 and TRBJ2-1, with a tentative D call TRBD2 (6 bases). Trimming removed 3 bases at V and 3 bases at J, with 21 bases between. Germline CDR1 reads LNHDA; CDR2 reads SQIVND (reference sequence). CDR3 length: 18 amino acids. The CDR3 coding sequence is TGTGCCAGTAGTATGTTACCTGGCGGGGTTGGCCGCTACAATGAGCAGTTCTTC. Translation gives CASSMLPGGVGRYNEQFF.

J is TRBJ2-1 and V is TRBV9; a possible D gene is TRBD1 (6 bases). CDR1 SGDLS and CDR2 YYNGEE come from the germline V gene. The CDR3 runs 15 residues. The ends were cut back, 4 bases at V and 1 base at J, with 12 bases in the middle. The CDR3 spells CASSPQGPSYNEQFF. The CDR3 DNA sequence: TGTGCCAGCAGCCCACAGGGCCCGTCCTACAATGAGCAGTTCTTC. Combining the CDR3 with reference TRBV9 and TRBJ2-1 gives the whole variable domain DSGVTQTPKHLITATGQRVTLRCSPRSGDLSVYWYQQSLDQGLQFLIQYYNGEERAKGNILERFSAQQFPDLHSELNLSSLELGDSALYFCASSPQGPSYNEQFFGPGTRLTVL.

This chain uses TRBV6-6 with TRBJ1-6, with 9 positions matching TRBD1. Germline CDR1 reads MNHNY; CDR2 reads SVGAGI (reference sequence). The ends lost 8 bases at V and 7 bases at J; junction bases unmatched: 9. CDR3 length: 15 amino acids. CDR3 sequence: CASRDNRGRNSPLHF. The CDR3 bases are TGTGCCAGCCGTGATAACAGGGGGCGAAATTCACCCCTCCACTTT.